This T cell receptor (beta chain) comes out of a study of untreated major depressive disorder. Study-wide results and caveats: TRBV05-01 (Vbeta 5.1) usage was higher in CD4+ T cells of depressed patients than controls.

This table comes from immunoSEQ multiplex PCR, and its TCRdb copy is limited to in-frame clones, with some not included. This sample has more than 15,000 clones, with around 90% found just once. Every depressed patient was matched in pairs with a non-depressed control on sex, age, current smoking status and body mass index. The donors were all European-descended. Magnetic negative selection enriched CD4+ T cells from thawed PBMCs. About 95% CD4+ purity was typical by flow cytometry. The CDR3 loop spans 14 amino acids. CDR1 and CDR2 (germline): MNHEY, SMNVEV (reference sequence). The V end lost 2 bases, the J end lost 0 bases, and 7 bases lay between the germline ends. A remark on this clone: The antigen remains undetermined.

The sequencing input was CD4+ T cells from PBMCs. The chain joins TRBV27 to TRBJ1-2, with unresolved D. The source is a middle-aged woman with major depressive disorder. In nucleotides, the CDR3 is TGTGCCAGCAGTTTAATCGCCTCTAACTATGGCTACACCTTC. Translated, it gives CASSLIASNYGYTF.